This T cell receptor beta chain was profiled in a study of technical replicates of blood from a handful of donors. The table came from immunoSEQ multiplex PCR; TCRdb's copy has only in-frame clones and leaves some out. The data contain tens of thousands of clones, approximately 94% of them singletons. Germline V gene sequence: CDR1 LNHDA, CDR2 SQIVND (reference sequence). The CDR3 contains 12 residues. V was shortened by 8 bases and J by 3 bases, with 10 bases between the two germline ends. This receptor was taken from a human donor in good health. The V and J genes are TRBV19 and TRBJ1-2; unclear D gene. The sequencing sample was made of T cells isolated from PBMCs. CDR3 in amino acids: CASQRRDYGYTF. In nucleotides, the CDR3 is TGTGCCAGTCAGCGACGCGACTATGGCTACACCTTC.